The 4 T cell receptor beta chains below were found in one sample sequenced in a study of T cell repertoires in cytomegalovirus infection. TCRdb called the reads again in MiXCR, with one record for every CDR3 protein. Found here are just under 500,000 distinct CDR3 sequences, more than 30% of them singletons; the top ten hold under 20%. These receptors have no known antigen. Specimen: cultured PBMCs, collected from culture after CMV antigen stimulation. Receptors originate from a human donor in good health (CMV status not recorded). Some clones in this sample may be carry-over from other donors' samples.

The genes are TRBV6-8 and TRBJ2-5; the match to TRBD1 covers 8 bases. J was trimmed by 5 bases and V by 0 bases; bases with no gene match: 2. The length of the CDR3 is 14 residues. In germline, CDR1 is MNHGY, CDR2 SAAAGT. Here the CDR3 DNA reads TGTGCCAGCAGTTACTCGACAGGGGAGGAGACCCAGTACTTC. This sequence encodes CASSYSTGEETQYF.

The V call is TRBV19, the J call TRBJ2-4; 7 bases agree with TRBD1. Trimming took 5 bases from V and 0 from J; bases not matched to a gene: 7. Germline V gives CDR1 LNHDA, CDR2 SQIVND (reference sequence). The CDR3 contains 16 residues. The CDR3 spells CASSVWDSKAKNIQYF. The CDR3 nucleotides are TGTGCCAGTAGTGTCTGGGACAGTAAAGCCAAAAACATTCAGTACTTC. The entire variable domain, with the rest obtained from reference TRBV19 and TRBJ2-4, is as follows: DGGITQSPKYLFRKEGQNVTLSCEQNLNHDAMYWYRQDPGQGLRLIYYSQIVNDFQKGDIAEGYSVSREKKESFPLTVTSAQKNPTAFYLCASSVWDSKAKNIQYFGAGTRLSVL.

This clonotype came up a few times. The chain has TRBV5-6 and TRBJ1-2; 7 bases fit TRBD1. The trim removed 4 bases at V and 4 bases at J, leaving 4 bases unmatched. CDR1 is SGHDT and CDR2 is YYEEEE in the germline V gene. This CDR3 comprises 13 residues. The CDR3 protein is CASSPTGLYGYTF. CDR3 DNA: TGTGCCAGCAGCCCGACAGGGCTCTATGGCTACACCTTC. The full variable domain, in which reference TRBV5-6 and TRBJ1-2 provide the parts outside the CDR3, is DAGVTQSPTHLIKTRGQQVTLRCSPKSGHDTVSWYQQALGQGPQFIFQYYEEEERQRGNFPDRFSGHQFPNYSSELNVNALLLGDSALYLCASSPTGLYGYTFGSGTRLTVV.

This chain joins TRBV28 and TRBJ2-1; 8 bases are a match to TRBD2. J lost 6 bases, V lost 5 bases, and 9 bases had no gene match. CDR3 length: 15 amino acids. Looked up from germline, CDR1 is MDHEN and CDR2 is SYDVKM. The CDR3 DNA sequence: TGTGCCAGCAGTCTGGGACTAGTCGGGGGCAATGAGCAGTTCTTC. Translating it yields CASSLGLVGGNEQFF. Drawing the rest from reference TRBV28 and TRBJ2-1, the complete variable domain is DVKVTQSSRYLVKRTGEKVFLECVQDMDHENMFWYRQDPGLGLRLIYFSYDVKMKEKGDIPEGYSVSREKKERFSLILESASTNQTSMYLCASSLGLVGGNEQFFGPGTRLTVL.